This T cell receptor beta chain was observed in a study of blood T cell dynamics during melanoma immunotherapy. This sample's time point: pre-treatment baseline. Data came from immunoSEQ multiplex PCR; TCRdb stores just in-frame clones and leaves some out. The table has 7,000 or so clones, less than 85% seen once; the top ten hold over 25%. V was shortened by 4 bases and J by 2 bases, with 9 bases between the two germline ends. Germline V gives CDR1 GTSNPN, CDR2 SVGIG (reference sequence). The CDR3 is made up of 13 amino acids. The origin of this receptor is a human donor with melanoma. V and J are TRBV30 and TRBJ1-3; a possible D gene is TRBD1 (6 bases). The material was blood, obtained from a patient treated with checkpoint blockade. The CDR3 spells CAWKQGPGNTIYF. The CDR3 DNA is TGTGCCTGGAAACAGGGACCTGGAAACACCATATATTTT.